The next 18 T cell receptor beta chains were all read from a single sample in a study of blood T cell repertoires in COVID-19 (dated by TCRdb to 2019 to 2021). Library method: the immunoSEQ multiplex PCR assay. Not all clones reach the TCRdb copy of this immuneACCESS table, which keeps in-frame sequences only. Checked studies attribute under half of the gap to unresolved V genes and leave the rest unexplained. The sample table shows about 230,000 clones, and approximately 89% are seen once. The ten largest account for 2.5% of the sample. The sequenced sample consisted of PBMCs or T cells enriched from blood (not recorded which). The receptors stem from a woman between 40 and 55 years old with acute COVID-19.

This chain joins TRBV7-9 and TRBJ1-2; D remains unclear. V lost 5 bases and J lost 0, with 7 bases in between. The CDR3 length is 13 residues. CDR1 is SEHNR, CDR2 FQNEAQ, per germline (reference sequence). The CDR3 DNA reads TGTGCCAGCAGCCCCGGGGCTAACTATGGCTACACCTTC. Translated, it gives CASSPGANYGYTF.

This chain connects TRBV6-2 or TRBV6-3 to TRBJ1-5; D ambiguous. CDR1 is MNHEY, CDR2 SVGEGT, per germline. The CDR3 contains 15 residues. Between the trimmed V and J ends, which lost 6 bases and 1 base, there was a span of 13 bases. CDR3 DNA: TGTGCCAGCAGCCCCGAGGGTCTCAGCAATCAGCCCCAGCATTTT. This sequence encodes CASSPEGLSNQPQHF.

The table lists this clone with a count of one. The V gene is TRBV30, the J gene TRBJ1-2; 10 bases align to TRBD1. The CDR3 has 13 residues. J was trimmed by 8 bases and V by 5 bases; bases with no gene match: 8. The V gene's germline CDR1 is GTSNPN and CDR2 SVGIG (reference sequence). CDR3 bases: TGTGCCTGGGCCGACAGGGGGCGCCTCGGCTACACCTTC. Translating it yields CAWADRGRLGYTF.

The rearrangement uses TRBV6-2 or TRBV6-3 and TRBJ2-5; 11 bases are shared with TRBD2. This CDR3 has 16 residues. CDR1 and CDR2 from the germline V gene are MNHEY and SVGEGT. J was trimmed by 5 bases and V by 6 bases; bases with no gene match: 11. The CDR3 DNA follows: TGTGCCAGCAGCAGACCGCTAGCGGGGGGATTGGAGACCCAGTACTTC. Protein product: CASSRPLAGGLETQYF.

The V and J genes are TRBV30 and TRBJ1-1, with D unclear. CDR3 length equals 13 residues. V lost 2 bases, J lost 11 bases, and 18 bases lay in between. The germline CDR1 and CDR2 sequences are GTSNPN and SVGIG (reference sequence). The CDR3 DNA sequence: TGTGCCTGGAGTCCTACCGGGAGGGATGCCGCTTTCTTT. It is translated as CAWSPTGRDAAFF.

This rearrangement joins TRBV10-1 to TRBJ1-4, with TRBD1 matching over 9 bases. Losses at the gene ends were 5 bases for V and 3 bases for J; bases not matched to a gene: 4. This CDR3 comprises 15 residues. Germline CDR1 and CDR2: WNHNN and SYGVQD (reference sequence). CDR3 DNA: TGCGCCAGCAGTCAACGGACAGGGGCTAATGAAAAACTGTTTTTT. This codes for CASSQRTGANEKLFF.

The chain couples TRBV19 to TRBJ1-5; TRBD1 matches 12 bases. This CDR3 is 17 amino acids long. The germline V gene has CDR1 LNHDA and CDR2 SQIVND (reference sequence). The V gene end was trimmed by 6 bases and the J gene end by 5 bases; junction bases not matched to a gene: 11. The CDR3 region is CASSGTGGGRKHQPQHF. The DNA of the CDR3 is TGTGCCAGTAGCGGGACAGGGGGCGGGAGAAAGCATCAGCCCCAGCATTTT.

The chain joins TRBV23-1 to TRBJ1-2, with 7 bases that match TRBD1. TRBV23-1 is an ORF; its function is uncertain. The CDR3 sequence is 17 residues long. The trim removed 0 bases at V and 2 bases at J, leaving 9 bases unmatched. CDR3 coding DNA: TGCGCCAGCAGTCAATCAAACAGGGGTAAGGAGAACTATGGCTACACCTTC. Its translation is CASSQSNRGKENYGYTF.

The genes are TRBV12-3 or TRBV12-4 and TRBJ2-7; D is ambiguous. Trimming took off 1 base at V and 3 bases at J, with 7 bases between the two ends. The CDR3 is 13 amino acids. DNA of the CDR3: TGTGCCAGCAGTTTAGTGGCGGACTACGAGCAGTACGTC. The encoded protein is CASSLVADYEQYV.

The chain joins TRBV5-4 to TRBJ2-2; D ambiguous. Germline values: CDR1 SGHNT, CDR2 YYREEE (reference sequence). The V end was cut by 4 bases, the J end by 5 bases, with 12 bases between. The CDR3 is 14 amino acids. This chain's CDR3 is CASSPPAGTGELFF. The CDR3 nucleotides read TGTGCCAGCAGCCCCCCTGCCGGGACCGGGGAGCTGTTTTTT.

V and J are TRBV24-1 and TRBJ2-3; D gene uncertain. The germline V gene encodes CDR1 KGHDR and CDR2 SFDVKD. This CDR3 region has 15 residues. V lost 3 bases to trimming and J lost 2 bases, with 11 bases between them. Written as DNA, the CDR3 is TGTGCCACCAGTGATCCCAGCAGGCCCACAGATACGCAGTATTTT. Protein product: CATSDPSRPTDTQYF.

The rearrangement uses TRBV11-2 and TRBJ2-1, with 7 bases identical to TRBD1. Germline CDR1 is SGHAT and CDR2 is FQNNGV. V gave up 1 base and J gave up 10 bases; unmatched junction bases: 7. The CDR3 spans 14 residues. The CDR3 DNA sequence: TGTGCCAGCAGCTTAGCAACAGGGGTGAGCGAGCAGTTCTTC. It codes for CASSLATGVSEQFF.

The rearrangement joins TRBV9 to TRBJ2-5; no firm D call. CDR1 and CDR2 (germline): SGDLS, YYNGEE. CDR3 length: 14 amino acids. V was clipped by 3 bases and J by 0 bases, with 9 bases between them. CDR3 bases: TGTGCCAGCAGCGCCCACGGGTACCAAGAGACCCAGTACTTC. Protein: CASSAHGYQETQYF.

The chain joins TRBV6-1 to TRBJ1-6, with a weak D call TRBD1 (5 bases). The CDR3 length is 14 residues. V was cut by 2 bases and J by 7 bases, with 9 bases left in between. CDR1 is MNHNS, CDR2 SASEGT, per germline. CDR3 in DNA: TGTGCCAGCAGTGAACGGGGACTGAATTCACCCCTCCACTTT. Protein product: CASSERGLNSPLHF.

For the CDR3, the DNA is TGTGCCAGCAGCGAGACTAGCGGGAGTCGGGATGAGCAGTTCTTC. It codes for CASSETSGSRDEQFF. The V gene is TRBV5-4, the J gene TRBJ2-1; 12 bases align to TRBD2. This CDR3 region has 15 residues. Trimming cost V 4 bases and J 8 bases; bases outside gene matches: 7. Germline V gene sequence: CDR1 SGHNT, CDR2 YYREEE (reference sequence).

The chain recombines TRBV29-1 with TRBJ1-1; 8 bases fit TRBD1. V was pared by 7 bases and J by 1 base, with 5 bases of the junction left unmatched. Germline lookup yields CDR1 SQVTM and CDR2 ANQGSEA. CDR3 length: 13 amino acids. In DNA form, the CDR3 reads TGCAGCGGGACAGGGACGGGGAACACTGAAGCTTTCTTT. Its protein product is CSGTGTGNTEAFF.

The chain has TRBV27 and TRBJ1-1; the match to TRBD1 covers 9 bases. CDR1 and CDR2 (germline): MNHEY, SMNVEV (reference sequence). The CDR3 length is 15 residues. V shed 5 bases, J shed 0 bases, and the junction held 4 bases outside the gene matches. CDR3 sequence reads: CASSHRGHLNTEAFF. The CDR3 DNA reads TGTGCCAGCAGTCACAGGGGGCACCTGAACACTGAAGCTTTCTTT.

This clone appeared a single time. The CDR3, as DNA: TGTGCCAGCAGTTATTCGGTACAGGGGGCTAATCAGCCCCAGCATTTT. It translates to CASSYSVQGANQPQHF. J is TRBJ1-5 and V is TRBV6-2 or TRBV6-3, with 9 bases lining up with TRBD1. The V gene end was trimmed by 3 bases and the J gene end by 4 bases; junction bases not matched to a gene: 7. Germline V lookup: CDR1 MNHEY, CDR2 SVGEGT. The CDR3 is 16 residues long.